Below are 20 T cell receptor beta chains sequenced from a single sample in a study of T cell responses to AZD1222 COVID-19 vaccine. Profiling relied on immunoSEQ multiplex PCR, and the TCRdb table lists in-frame clones only, not all of them. Here the sample spans tens of thousands of clones, under 95% being singletons. The sequencing here drew on peripheral blood, taken 28 days after the second dose of the MenACWY control vaccine. The receptors stem from an adult who received the MenACWY meningococcal vaccine as a control.

V and J are TRBV19 and TRBJ1-1, with no clear D. CDR1 is LNHDA and CDR2 is SQIVND in the germline V gene (reference sequence). The germline V and J ends were trimmed by 3 bases and 0 bases, with 11 bases remaining between them. CDR3 length: 15 residues. The CDR3 loop reads CASSIFPGLNTEAFF. CDR3 DNA sequence: TGTGCCAGTAGTATCTTCCCAGGTTTGAACACTGAAGCTTTCTTT.

The chain uses TRBV28 and TRBJ1-4; a weak D match, TRBD1 (6 bases). The CDR3 has 15 residues. V was clipped by 7 bases and J by 5 bases, with 17 bases between them. Germline CDR1 reads MDHEN; CDR2 reads SYDVKM. CDR3 nucleotides: TGTGCCAGCAATCGCAAACAGGGCCCAAATGAAAAACTGTTTTTT. Its protein product is CASNRKQGPNEKLFF.

The chain recombines TRBV3-1 (or the pseudogene TRBV3-2) with TRBJ2-4, with TRBD2 matching over 7 bases. This CDR3 spans 16 amino acids. From germline, CDR1 is LGHDT and CDR2 YNNKEL (reference sequence). Trimming cost V 4 bases and J 1 base; bases outside gene matches: 7. CDR3 residues: CASSPGRGTAKNIQYF. The CDR3 nucleotides are TGTGCCAGCAGCCCTGGGAGGGGTACGGCCAAAAACATTCAGTACTTC.

This clone was seen once. The CDR3 reads CASSLAFEQPQHF. Written as DNA, the CDR3 is TGTGCCAGCAGTTTGGCCTTCGAACAGCCCCAGCATTTT. The chain joins TRBV28 to TRBJ1-5; D call uncertain. The CDR3 consists of 13 residues. V was shortened by 3 bases and J by 7 bases, with 10 bases between the two germline ends. CDR1 is MDHEN, CDR2 SYDVKM, per germline.

The chain employs TRBV30 and TRBJ2-3, with 8 bases that match TRBD1. This CDR3 is 12 amino acids long. Germline V CDR1 and CDR2: GTSNPN, SVGIG (reference sequence). The junction had 3 bases not matched to a gene; V was cut back by 5 bases and J by 5 bases. CDR3 amino acids: CAWAQGEDTQYF. DNA of the CDR3: TGTGCCTGGGCACAGGGGGAAGATACGCAGTATTTT.

This clone has more than one count but fewer than ten. This sequence joins TRBV20-1 and TRBJ2-3, with D unclear. Germline CDR1 and CDR2: DFQATT and SNEGSKA (reference sequence). There are 14 residues in the CDR3. V shed 3 bases and J shed 0 bases, with 10 bases lying between them. In nucleotides, the CDR3 is TGCAGTGCTAGTGCAGAGGAGAGCACAGATACGCAGTATTTT. Residues: CSASAEESTDTQYF.

V usage is TRBV7-3 and J usage is TRBJ2-2, with D unclear. Germline V gene sequence: CDR1 SGHTA, CDR2 FQGTGA. CDR3 length: 15 amino acids. Trimming took 2 bases from V and 4 from J, leaving 11 bases between them. In nucleotides, the CDR3 is TGTGCCAGCAGCTTAGGCTCCCGAGGCACCGGGGAGCTGTTTTTT. It is translated as CASSLGSRGTGELFF.

This chain links TRBV12-5 with TRBJ2-3; 7 bases are a match to TRBD2. The V and J ends lost 0 bases and 1 base, in that order; junction bases with no gene match: 7. Looked up from germline, CDR1 is LGHNT and CDR2 is FRNRAP. This CDR3 comprises 17 residues. The CDR3, as DNA: TGTGCTAGTGGTTTGGTAGTTGGCGGGAGAGGCACAGATACGCAGTATTTT. This translates into CASGLVVGGRGTDTQYF.

The chain recombines TRBV28 with TRBJ1-2; no clear D. This CDR3 has 12 amino acids. Germline V lookup: CDR1 MDHEN, CDR2 SYDVKM. Trimming stripped 4 bases from V and 7 bases from J, with 10 bases between. The CDR3 protein is CASSSPPSGYTF. The CDR3 region has the DNA TGTGCCAGCAGTTCCCCGCCCAGTGGCTACACCTTC.

The chain carries TRBV25-1 and TRBJ2-1; 8 bases align to TRBD1. Losses at the gene ends were 8 bases for V and 4 bases for J; bases not matched to a gene: 4. Germline V gene data show CDR1 as MGHDK and CDR2 as SYGVNS. This CDR3 comprises 13 residues. The CDR3 spells CASDRGSYNEQFF. Here the CDR3 DNA reads TGTGCCAGCGACAGGGGCTCTTACAATGAGCAGTTCTTC.

The chain links TRBV5-6 to TRBJ1-6; 7 bases fit TRBD1. CDR1 SGHDT and CDR2 YYEEEE come from the germline V gene. The V and J ends lost 3 bases and 10 bases, in that order; junction bases with no gene match: 13. This CDR3 is built from 16 residues. As DNA, the CDR3 is TGTGCCAGCAGCTCCGGATCAGGGGGTACTAAGTCACCCCTCCACTTT. Its protein is CASSSGSGGTKSPLHF.

The gene calls are TRBV19 and TRBJ1-5; unclear D gene. CDR3 length equals 12 residues. Trimming removed 5 bases from V and 6 bases from J, with 8 bases in between. Germline lookup yields CDR1 LNHDA and CDR2 SQIVND (reference sequence). The CDR3 region is CASSAIGQPQHF. As DNA, the CDR3 is TGTGCCAGTAGTGCGATTGGTCAGCCCCAGCATTTT.

This sequence joins TRBV27 and TRBJ1-2, with a tentative D call TRBD1 (5 bases). The germline V gene has CDR1 MNHEY and CDR2 SMNVEV (reference sequence). This CDR3 contains 14 residues. Trimming stripped 6 bases from V and 4 bases from J, with 15 bases between. The CDR3 sequence: CASSLAWDRYGYTF. CDR3 sequence (DNA): TGTGCCAGCAGCCTAGCGTGGGACCGCTATGGCTACACCTTC.

The genes are TRBV2 and TRBJ2-1; D perhaps matches TRBD2 (6 bases). V gave up 3 bases and J gave up 2 bases, with 8 bases separating them. The CDR3 has 14 amino acids. Germline values: CDR1 SNHLY, CDR2 FYNNEI. The CDR3 region has the DNA TGTGCCAGCAGTGACCGGGGGACCTACAATGAGCAGTTCTTC. Its protein is CASSDRGTYNEQFF.

The V and J genes are TRBV3-1 (or the pseudogene TRBV3-2) and TRBJ1-4, with D uncertain. The germline V gene has CDR1 LGHDT and CDR2 YNNKEL (reference sequence). CDR3 length: 12 residues. V was shortened by 3 bases and J by 6 bases, with 5 bases between the two germline ends. DNA for the CDR3: TGTGCCAGCAGCCAGAGGGATGAAAAACTGTTTTTT. This encodes CASSQRDEKLFF.

The sample holds one count of this clone. This chain connects TRBV18 to TRBJ2-1; D not resolved. The CDR3 runs 14 residues. Germline V gene data show CDR1 as KGHSH and CDR2 as LQKENI. Trimming took off 6 bases at V and 4 bases at J, with 13 bases between the two ends. The CDR3 here is CASSPQTSYNEQFF. The CDR3 nucleotides read TGTGCCAGCTCCCCCCAGACTTCTTACAATGAGCAGTTCTTC.

This rearrangement joins TRBV3-1 (or the pseudogene TRBV3-2) to TRBJ1-6, with TRBD1 matching 10 bases. The CDR3 has 14 amino acids. The ends lost 2 bases at V and 10 bases at J; junction bases unmatched: 2. Germline values: CDR1 LGHDT, CDR2 YNNKEL (reference sequence). The CDR3 spells CASSQRDRGSPLHF. As DNA, the CDR3 is TGTGCCAGCAGCCAAAGGGACAGGGGCTCACCCCTCCACTTT.

This clone was detected only a few times. The J gene is TRBJ2-7, the V gene TRBV4-1; TRBD2 is a possible D gene (5 bases). From germline, CDR1 is MGHRA and CDR2 YSYEKL. The CDR3 is 14 residues long. The V end was cut by 0 bases, the J end by 3 bases, with 9 bases between. CDR3 sequence reads: CASSQDPGDYEQYF. The CDR3 coding sequence is TGCGCCAGCAGCCAAGATCCCGGGGACTACGAGCAGTACTTC.

In DNA, the CDR3 is TGTGCCAGCAGCTTACGGATGAAGGATACGCAGTATTTT. This sequence encodes CASSLRMKDTQYF. V gene TRBV11-2 combines with J gene TRBJ2-3; the D is unclear. Trimming shortened V by 2 bases and J by 6 bases, and 9 bases separated the two germline ends. This CDR3 region has 13 residues. CDR1 and CDR2 from the germline V gene are SGHAT and FQNNGV.

The CDR3 here is CASSYGGVTGRYEQYF. For the CDR3, the DNA is TGTGCCAGCAGTTACGGGGGGGTGACAGGGCGGTACGAGCAGTACTTC. The chain is built from TRBV6-6 and TRBJ2-7; D may be TRBD1 or TRBD2 (7 bases each). Looked up from germline, CDR1 is MNHNY and CDR2 is SVGAGI (reference sequence). This CDR3 has 16 amino acids. V dropped 2 bases and J dropped 4 bases, with 18 bases sitting between them.